This is a list of T cell receptor beta chains from one sample in a study of shared clonotypes between healthy human individuals. TCRdb keeps only in-frame clones here, not all; method: immunoSEQ multiplex PCR. The table has 850,000 to 1,200,000 clones, about 75% seen once; the top ten hold about 1.5%. The sequenced sample consisted of memory CD4+ T cells sorted from blood. These receptors came from a man younger than 35 in good health. CDR3s include the opening cysteine and the closing phenylalanine or tryptophan. A D gene is named only where the DNA matches it firmly.

V: TRBV18
length: 17
J: TRBJ2-1
D: TRBD2
CDR3: CASSPPSGSGSYNEQFF

V: TRBV2
length: 18
J: TRBJ2-7
D: TRBD1
CDR3: CASSRALGPGGSSYEQYF

V: TRBV5-6
length: 14
J: TRBJ2-7
D: -
CDR3: CASSFDLPGAEQYF

V: TRBV19
length: 14
J: TRBJ2-7
D: -
CDR3: CASREAGPGDEQYF

V: TRBV5-4
length: 15
J: TRBJ1-1
D: TRBD1
CDR3: CASSLGGQGITEAFF

V: TRBV7-2
length: 16
J: TRBJ2-1
D: TRBD1
CDR3: CASSLDRDSRVNEQFF

V: TRBV7-9
length: 13
J: TRBJ2-7
D: -
CDR3: CASSLNYNYEQYF

V: TRBV11-2
length: 14
J: TRBJ1-5
D: -
CDR3: CASSLDSGNQPQHF

V: TRBV5-1
length: 14
J: TRBJ1-6
D: TRBD1
CDR3: CASSGTGKDSPLHF

V: TRBV10-3
length: 16
J: TRBJ2-2
D: -
CDR3: CAVVVAVGFDTGELFF

V: TRBV10-3
length: 16
J: TRBJ2-7
D: TRBD1
CDR3: CATFIIPGQNAYEQYF

V: TRBV4-2
length: 12
J: TRBJ2-7
D: -
CDR3: CASGLEGYEQYF

V: TRBV19
length: 13
J: TRBJ1-1
D: -
CDR3: CASRRTANTEAFF

V: TRBV9
length: 16
J: TRBJ2-3
D: TRBD2
CDR3: CASSAGLARGTNTQYF

V: TRBV9
length: 15
J: TRBJ2-1
D: TRBD2
CDR3: CASSVGLVDPNEQFF

V: TRBV4-1
length: 13
J: TRBJ1-5
D: -
CDR3: CASSQAQKEPQHF

V: TRBV7-2
length: 16
J: TRBJ2-3
D: TRBD2
CDR3: CASSSGRGERADTQYF

V: TRBV5-1
length: 13
J: TRBJ1-2
D: -
CDR3: CASSLEGGYGYTF

V: TRBV19
length: 13
J: TRBJ2-1
D: -
CDR3: CASKGGSYNEQFF

V: TRBV2
length: 14
J: TRBJ1-2
D: -
CDR3: CASSEAGVIGGYTF

V: TRBV27
length: 16
J: TRBJ1-2
D: -
CDR3: CASSLRSGGLNYGYTF

V: TRBV9
length: 16
J: TRBJ2-3
D: -
CDR3: CASSVSGAASTDTQYF

V: TRBV7-9
length: 13
J: TRBJ2-5
D: TRBD1
CDR3: CASSRGQRETQYF

V: TRBV13
length: 14
J: TRBJ2-5
D: TRBD2
CDR3: CASSLAVAGETQYF

V: TRBV4-1
length: 16
J: TRBJ2-2
D: -
CDR3: CASSQEPLPNTGELFF

V: TRBV7-2
length: 11
J: TRBJ2-7
D: -
CDR3: CASSFQYEQYF

V: TRBV25-1
length: 15
J: TRBJ2-1
D: TRBD2
CDR3: CASSEPAGGSFEQFF

V: TRBV2
length: 15
J: TRBJ2-2
D: TRBD2
CDR3: CASSVAGGYTGELFF

V: TRBV9
length: 14
J: TRBJ2-1
D: -
CDR3: CASSFLEEHGEQFF

V: TRBV29-1
length: 14
J: TRBJ2-5
D: -
CDR3: CSVGVTTGQETQYF

V: TRBV7-2
length: 15
J: TRBJ1-5
D: TRBD1
CDR3: CASSLVGTGSQPQHF

V: TRBV29-1
length: 14
J: TRBJ2-1
D: TRBD2
CDR3: CSVARGSTYNEQFF

V: TRBV9
length: 17
J: TRBJ2-1
D: TRBD1
CDR3: CASSSRPHLDRANEQFF

V: TRBV5-4
length: 14
J: TRBJ2-5
D: -
CDR3: CASSLAGVRETQYF

V: TRBV7-6
length: 13
J: TRBJ2-5
D: -
CDR3: CASSPFLGETQYF

V: TRBV9
length: 14
J: TRBJ2-3
D: -
CDR3: CASSVYSPTDTQYF

V: TRBV4-2
length: 16
J: TRBJ2-7
D: TRBD1
CDR3: CASSQDPGQGANEQYF

V: TRBV18
length: 16
J: TRBJ1-2
D: TRBD1
CDR3: CASSPPPRQGAEGYTF

V: TRBV30
length: 14
J: -
D: TRBD1
CDR3: CAWNRDRNSYEQYF

V: TRBV6-1
length: 16
J: TRBJ2-3
D: -
CDR3: CASSARAHARTDTQYF

V: TRBV27
length: 13
J: TRBJ1-1
D: -
CDR3: CASSFTVNTEAFF

V: TRBV30
length: 12
J: TRBJ2-7
D: TRBD2
CDR3: CAWRAGRGEQYF

V: TRBV5-1
length: 16
J: TRBJ2-7
D: -
CDR3: CASSSDPGPRGYEQYF

V: TRBV5-1
length: 16
J: TRBJ1-3
D: -
CDR3: CASSLETPGSGNTIYF

V: TRBV10-2
length: 13
J: TRBJ1-2
D: -
CDR3: CASSEMAGYGYTF

V: TRBV7-2
length: 16
J: TRBJ2-7
D: TRBD2
CDR3: CASSPRASGRAYEQYF

V: TRBV6-5
length: 12
J: TRBJ2-7
D: -
CDR3: CASTDRPYEQYF

V: TRBV6-5
length: 13
J: TRBJ1-1
D: -
CDR3: CASTNGVNTEAFF

V: TRBV28
length: 15
J: TRBJ2-3
D: -
CDR3: CASSFRSLAADTQYF

V: TRBV29-1
length: 13
J: TRBJ2-2
D: -
CDR3: CSVPRQNTGELFF

V: TRBV6-5
length: 15
J: TRBJ2-7
D: TRBD2
CDR3: CASSLTSGSTYEQYF

V: TRBV7-2
length: 15
J: TRBJ2-5
D: TRBD2
CDR3: CASSPQLGGRETQYF

V: TRBV28
length: 14
J: TRBJ1-4
D: -
CDR3: CASRRGAANEKLFF